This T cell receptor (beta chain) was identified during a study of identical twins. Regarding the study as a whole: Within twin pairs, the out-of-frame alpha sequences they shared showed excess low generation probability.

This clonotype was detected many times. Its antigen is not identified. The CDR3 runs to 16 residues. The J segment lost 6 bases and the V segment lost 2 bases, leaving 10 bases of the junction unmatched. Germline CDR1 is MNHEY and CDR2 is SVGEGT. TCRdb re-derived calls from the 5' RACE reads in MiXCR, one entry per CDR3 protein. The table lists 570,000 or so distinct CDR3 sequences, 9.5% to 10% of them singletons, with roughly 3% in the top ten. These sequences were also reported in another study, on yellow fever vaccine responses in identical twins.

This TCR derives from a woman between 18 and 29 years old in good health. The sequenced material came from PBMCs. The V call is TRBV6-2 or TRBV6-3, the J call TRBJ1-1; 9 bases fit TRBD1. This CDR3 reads CASSYPWDRVSAEAFF. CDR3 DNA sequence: TGTGCCAGCAGTTACCCTTGGGACAGGGTTTCAGCTGAAGCTTTCTTT.